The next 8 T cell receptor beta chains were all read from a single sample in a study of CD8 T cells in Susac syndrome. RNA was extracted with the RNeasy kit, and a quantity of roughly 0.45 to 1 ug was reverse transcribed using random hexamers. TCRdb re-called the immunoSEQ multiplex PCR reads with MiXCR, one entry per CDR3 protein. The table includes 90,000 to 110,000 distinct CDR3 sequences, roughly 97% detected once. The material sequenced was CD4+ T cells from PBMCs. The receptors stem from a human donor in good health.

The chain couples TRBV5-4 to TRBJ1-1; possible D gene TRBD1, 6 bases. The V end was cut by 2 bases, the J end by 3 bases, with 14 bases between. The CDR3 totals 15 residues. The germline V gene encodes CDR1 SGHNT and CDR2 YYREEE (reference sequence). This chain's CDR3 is CASSFFGGWDTEAFF. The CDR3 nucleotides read TGTGCCAGCAGCTTTTTCGGGGGCTGGGACACTGAAGCTTTCTTT. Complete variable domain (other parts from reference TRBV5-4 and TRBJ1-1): ETGVTQSPTHLIKTRGQQVTLRCSSQSGHNTVSWYQQALGQGPQFIFQYYREEENGRGNFPPRFSGLQFPNYSSELNVNALELDDSALYLCASSFFGGWDTEAFFGQGTRLTVV.

The CDR3 loop reads CASSHPARDRDTEAFF. The CDR3 DNA is TGCGCCAGCAGCCACCCAGCAAGAGACAGGGACACTGAAGCTTTCTTT. The chain employs TRBV4-1 and TRBJ1-1, with 7 bases fitting TRBD1. The CDR3 contains 16 residues. Germline CDR1 reads MGHRA; CDR2 reads YSYEKL. The V segment lost 3 bases and the J segment 3 bases; nucleotides outside the gene matches: 10.

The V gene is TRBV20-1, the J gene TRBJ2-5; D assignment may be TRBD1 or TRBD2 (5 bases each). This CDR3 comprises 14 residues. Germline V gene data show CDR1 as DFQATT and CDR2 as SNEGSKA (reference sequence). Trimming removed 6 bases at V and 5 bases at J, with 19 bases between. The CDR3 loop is CSAAGTRGLETQYF. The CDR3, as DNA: TGCAGTGCCGCCGGGACGCGCGGCTTGGAGACCCAGTACTTC.

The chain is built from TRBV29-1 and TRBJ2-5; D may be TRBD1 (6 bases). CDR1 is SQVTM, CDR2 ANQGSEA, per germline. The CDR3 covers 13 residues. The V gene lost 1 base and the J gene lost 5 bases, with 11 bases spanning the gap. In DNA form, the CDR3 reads TGCAGCGTTGAAGTCAGGGGCCAGGAGACCCAGTACTTC. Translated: CSVEVRGQETQYF.

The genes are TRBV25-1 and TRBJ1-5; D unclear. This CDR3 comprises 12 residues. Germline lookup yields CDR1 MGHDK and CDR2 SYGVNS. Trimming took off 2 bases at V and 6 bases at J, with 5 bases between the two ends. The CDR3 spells CASSERGQPQHF. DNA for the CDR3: TGTGCCAGCAGTGAACGGGGTCAGCCCCAGCATTTT.

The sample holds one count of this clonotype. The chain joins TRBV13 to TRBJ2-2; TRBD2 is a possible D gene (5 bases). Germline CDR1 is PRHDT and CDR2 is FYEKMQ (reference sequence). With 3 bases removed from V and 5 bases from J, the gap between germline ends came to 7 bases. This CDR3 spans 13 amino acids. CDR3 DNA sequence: TGTGCCAGCAGCTTTACTAGAACCGGGGAGCTGTTTTTT. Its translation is CASSFTRTGELFF.

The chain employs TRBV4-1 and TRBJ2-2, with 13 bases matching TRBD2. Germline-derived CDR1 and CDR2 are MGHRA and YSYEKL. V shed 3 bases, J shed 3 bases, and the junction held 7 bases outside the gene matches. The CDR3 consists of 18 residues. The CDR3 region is CASSHPLAGGRDTGELFF. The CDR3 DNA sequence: TGCGCCAGCAGCCATCCACTAGCGGGGGGGCGGGACACCGGGGAGCTGTTTTTT.

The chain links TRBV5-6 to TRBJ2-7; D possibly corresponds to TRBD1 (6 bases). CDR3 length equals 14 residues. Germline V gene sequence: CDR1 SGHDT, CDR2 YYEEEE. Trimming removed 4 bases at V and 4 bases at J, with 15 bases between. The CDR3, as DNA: TGTGCCAGCAGCATAGACAGGAGGACTTACGAGCAGTACTTC. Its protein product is CASSIDRRTYEQYF. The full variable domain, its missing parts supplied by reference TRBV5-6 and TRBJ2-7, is DAGVTQSPTHLIKTRGQQVTLRCSPKSGHDTVSWYQQALGQGPQFIFQYYEEEERQRGNFPDRFSGHQFPNYSSELNVNALLLGDSALYLCASSIDRRTYEQYFGPGTRLTVT.